The next 24 T cell receptor beta chains were all read from a single sample in a study of T-cell memory formation after mild COVID-19. TCRdb independently ran MiXCR on the 5' RACE reads; one entry per CDR3 protein. The repertoire holds roughly 260,000 distinct CDR3 sequences, with 16% as singletons. Specimen: PBMCs or a T cell subset sorted from them (not recorded which). These receptors were collected from a man aged 18 to 30 who had mild COVID-19 (a few samples of this study predate the infection). Cell type and time point are not known.

Many counts were recorded for this clonotype. V and J are TRBV5-1 and TRBJ2-3; 11 positions match TRBD2. Germline V CDR1 and CDR2: SGHRS, YFSETQ. This CDR3 spans 14 amino acids. V gave up 3 bases and J gave up 5 bases; unmatched junction bases: 2. The CDR3 region is CASSSTSGVDTQYF. DNA for the CDR3: TGCGCCAGCAGCTCGACTAGCGGGGTAGATACGCAGTATTTT.

This clonotype was seen only a few times. The V and J genes are TRBV12-2 and TRBJ1-5; the table's D gene call, TRBD1, was not cross checked with the DNA. TRBV12-2 is assigned pseudogene status. This CDR3 comprises 13 residues. In DNA form, the CDR3 reads TGTGCAAGTCGCTTAGTTTCGGGACAGCCCCAGCATTTT. Its translation: CASRLVSGQPQHF.

This chain uses TRBV4-2 with TRBJ2-3; 12 bases are a match to TRBD2. Trimming took 0 bases from V and 0 from J; bases not matched to a gene: 4. Germline-derived CDR1 and CDR2 are LGHNA and YNFKEQ. The CDR3 is made up of 18 amino acids. The CDR3 loop reads CASSQDPGLAGSTDTQYF. The DNA of the CDR3 is TGTGCCAGCAGCCAAGATCCCGGACTAGCGGGGAGCACAGATACGCAGTATTTT.

This clonotype came up a few times. This chain joins TRBV12-3 or TRBV12-4 and TRBJ1-6; weak D call: TRBD1 (5 bases). Trimming took off 2 bases at V and 9 bases at J, with 17 bases between the two ends. This CDR3 contains 16 residues. Written as DNA, the CDR3 is TGTGCCAGCAGTTTACGTCGGGGCCATAGTGGTTCACCCCTCCACTTT. Its translation: CASSLRRGHSGSPLHF.

This clonotype was found a few times. The rearrangement uses TRBV7-8 and TRBJ1-5; D remains ambiguous. Germline V lookup: CDR1 SGHVS, CDR2 FQNEAQ. Trimming shortened V by 5 bases and J by 0 bases, and 14 bases separated the two germline ends. The CDR3 runs to 16 residues. In nucleotides, the CDR3 is TGTGCCAGCAGCCCACGGTTGAGGGATAGCAATCAGCCCCAGCATTTT. This gives the protein CASSPRLRDSNQPQHF.

J is TRBJ1-2 and V is TRBV7-2, with D maybe TRBD1 (5 bases). CDR3 size: 15 residues. Trimming cost V 2 bases and J 7 bases, with 17 bases left between them. Per the germline V gene, CDR1 is SGHTA and CDR2 is FQGNSA. CDR3 DNA: TGTGCCAGCAGCTTACAGGCAAACCGGGACGGTGGCTACACCTTC. Translated: CASSLQANRDGGYTF.

This sequence joins TRBV6-5 and TRBJ2-1; 7 positions match TRBD2. In germline, CDR1 is MNHEY, CDR2 SVGAGI. Trimming took 2 bases from V and 7 from J; bases not matched to a gene: 8. CDR3 length: 15 residues. Here the CDR3 DNA reads TGTGCCAGCAGTTACGGGCCGGGGGGACCGAATGAGCAGTTCTTC. It codes for CASSYGPGGPNEQFF.

The J gene is TRBJ1-2, the V gene TRBV4-3, with D possibly TRBD1 on 6 matching bases. V was trimmed by 0 bases and J by 5 bases, leaving 16 bases between them. Germline V gene data show CDR1 as LGHNA and CDR2 as YSLEER. CDR3 length: 16 amino acids. CDR3 nucleotide sequence: TGCGCCAGCAGCCAAGATAAACAGGGCACGTTTTATGGCTACACCTTC. The encoded protein is CASSQDKQGTFYGYTF.

This clonotype was counted a few times. The V call is TRBV5-5, the J call TRBJ2-5; 7 nucleotides line up with TRBD1. The CDR3 sequence is 17 residues long. With V trimmed by 2 bases and J by 2 bases, 12 bases remained unmatched. Germline V CDR1 and CDR2: SGHKS, YYEKEE (reference sequence). The CDR3 region has the DNA TGTGCCAGCAGCTTATCGGGTAGCCCGACAGGGCAAGAGACCCAGTACTTC. Its translation: CASSLSGSPTGQETQYF.

The chain joins TRBV23-1 to TRBJ2-6, with D perhaps TRBD1 (6 bases). TRBV23-1 counts as an open reading frame of uncertain function. This CDR3 has 16 amino acids. V shed 6 bases and J shed 6 bases, with 18 bases lying between them. DNA of the CDR3: TGCGCCAGCAGGCTTTTCAGGGGCCCCACGGCCAACGTCCTGACTTTC. Translated, it gives CASRLFRGPTANVLTF.

In this sample, this clonotype turned up a few times. The chain recombines TRBV7-3 with TRBJ1-5; TRBD1 aligns across 10 bases. This CDR3 comprises 15 residues. V shed 5 bases and J 6 bases; nucleotides not matched to a gene: 7. Germline CDR1 reads SGHTA; CDR2 reads FQGTGA. Here the CDR3 reads CASSPTGGAGQPQHF. CDR3 in DNA: TGTGCCAGCAGCCCGACAGGGGGCGCGGGTCAGCCCCAGCATTTT.

The sample holds a few counts of this clonotype. V and J are TRBV5-1 and TRBJ1-2; 9 bases map to TRBD1. CDR1 is SGHRS, CDR2 YFSETQ, per germline. The CDR3 is 15 residues long. J lost 8 bases, V lost 5 bases, and 13 bases had no gene match. The CDR3 region has the DNA TGCGCCAGCAGACCGAATCCGGGACAGGGAAGGGGCTACACCTTC. Protein: CASRPNPGQGRGYTF.

This rearrangement joins TRBV27 to TRBJ1-2; no firm D call. Germline V gives CDR1 MNHEY, CDR2 SMNVEV (reference sequence). Trimming shortened V by 4 bases and J by 4 bases, and 10 bases separated the two germline ends. The CDR3 loop spans 13 amino acids. The chain's CDR3 is CASSSLPSYGYTF. CDR3 in DNA: TGTGCCAGCAGTTCCCTCCCCAGCTATGGCTACACCTTC.

This clonotype has more than one count but fewer than ten. V is TRBV7-3 and J is TRBJ1-1; 8 bases match TRBD1. Germline CDR1 is SGHTA and CDR2 is FQGTGA. The length of the CDR3 is 13 residues. V shed 5 bases and J 1 base; nucleotides not matched to a gene: 0. CDR3 sequence reads: CASSQGANTEAFF. CDR3 DNA: TGTGCCAGCAGCCAGGGGGCGAACACTGAAGCTTTCTTT. Using reference TRBV7-3 and TRBJ1-1 for the parts outside the CDR3, the full variable domain is GAGVSQTPSNKVTEKGKYVELRCDPISGHTALYWYRQSLGQGPEFLIYFQGTGAADDSGLPNDRFFAVRPEGSVSTLKIQRTERGDSAVYLCASSQGANTEAFFGQGTRLTVV.

This clonotype was seen just once. An end of the junction differs from the germline gene, which may be a read error. The chain is built from TRBV7-2 and TRBJ1-6; D is uncertain. The CDR3 contains 12 residues. Germline V gene sequence: CDR1 SGHTA, CDR2 FQGNSA. The chain's CDR3 is CASSFEYSSLHF. CDR3 nucleotide sequence: TGTGCCAGCAGCTTCGAGTATTCATCCCTCCACTTT.

The V and J genes are TRBV20-1 and TRBJ2-7, with 7 bases lining up with TRBD2. Unmatched junction bases numbered 4, after V lost 5 bases and J lost 3 bases. This CDR3 is built from 12 residues. CDR1 and CDR2 (germline): DFQATT, SNEGSKA (reference sequence). The CDR3 coding sequence is TGCAGTGCTGCCTCGGGGGGCTACGAGCAGTACGTC. It translates to CSAASGGYEQYV.

This clonotype was recorded at least ten times. The genes are TRBV7-9 and TRBJ2-1; D gene unclear. Trimming pared 7 bases from V and 5 bases from J, leaving 18 bases between. The CDR3 loop spans 15 amino acids. Looked up from germline, CDR1 is SEHNR and CDR2 is FQNEAQ (reference sequence). The CDR3 bases are TGTGCCAGCACCGTCTTACTTCCTGCAAACAATGAGCAGTTCTTC. As protein: CASTVLLPANNEQFF. Full variable domain (missing parts from reference TRBV7-9 and TRBJ2-1): DTGVSQNPRHKITKRGQNVTFRCDPISEHNRLYWYRQTLGQGPEFLTYFQNEAQLEKSRLLSDRFSAERPKGSFSTLEIQRTEQGDSAMYLCASTVLLPANNEQFFGPGTRLTVL.

In its sample, this clonotype was seen a few times. DNA for the CDR3: TGTGCCAGCCTGGGCGACAGGTACTACGAGCAGTACTTC. This encodes CASLGDRYYEQYF. The chain has TRBV6-6 and TRBJ2-7; a possible D gene is TRBD1 (6 bases). The length of the CDR3 is 13 residues. The V gene lost 8 bases and the J gene lost 3 bases, with 14 bases spanning the gap. Looked up from germline, CDR1 is MNHNY and CDR2 is SVGAGI (reference sequence).

This clonotype was seen ten or more times. This chain joins TRBV6-1 and TRBJ2-1; D may be TRBD2 (6 bases). Germline loops: CDR1 MNHNS, CDR2 SASEGT. The V gene lost 8 bases and the J gene lost 7 bases, with 15 bases spanning the gap. The CDR3 has 13 amino acids. CDR3 residues: CASLWGLRNEQFF. Written as DNA, the CDR3 is TGTGCCAGCCTATGGGGACTCCGGAATGAGCAGTTCTTC.

The sample holds a few counts of this clonotype. The chain uses TRBV15 and TRBJ1-2; TRBD1 matches 10 bases. V lost 5 bases, J lost 5 bases, and 11 bases stayed unmatched. Per germline, CDR1 LNHNV and CDR2 YYDKDF (reference sequence). The CDR3 is made up of 16 amino acids. The CDR3 sequence: CATSALSGQGKYGYTF. CDR3 DNA sequence: TGTGCCACCAGCGCCCTATCGGGACAGGGGAAGTATGGCTACACCTTC.

This clonotype was found many times. The J gene is TRBJ2-3, the V gene TRBV7-9; no reliable D call. CDR1 and CDR2 (germline): SEHNR, FQNEAQ (reference sequence). Trimming took 5 bases from V and 0 from J, leaving 9 bases between them. The CDR3 has 14 amino acids. CDR3 in amino acids: CASSPGLSTDTQYF. The CDR3 DNA is TGTGCCAGCAGCCCGGGCCTGAGCACAGATACGCAGTATTTT. The variable domain in full, completed from reference TRBV7-9 and TRBJ2-3, reads DTGVSQNPRHKITKRGQNVTFRCDPISEHNRLYWYRQTLGQGPEFLTYFQNEAQLEKSRLLSDRFSAERPKGSFSTLEIQRTEQGDSAMYLCASSPGLSTDTQYFGPGTRLTVL.

The V and J genes are TRBV18 and TRBJ1-1; no firm D call. The germline CDR1 and CDR2 sequences are KGHSH and LQKENI. V lost 3 bases and J lost 8, with 22 bases in between. The CDR3 sequence is 16 residues long. CDR3 loop: CASSPPRSQGMLEAFF. In DNA form, the CDR3 reads TGTGCCAGCTCACCCCCCCGATCCCAAGGGATGTTGGAAGCTTTCTTT.

In its sample, this clonotype was seen a few times. This chain joins TRBV5-5 and TRBJ2-7; D remains ambiguous. The germline CDR1 and CDR2 sequences are SGHKS and YYEKEE (reference sequence). V gave up 0 bases and J gave up 0 bases, with 10 bases separating them. The length of the CDR3 is 15 residues. The CDR3 bases are TGTGCCAGCAGCTTGGGTCCGGTTAGCTCCTACGAGCAGTACGTC. Translation gives CASSLGPVSSYEQYV.

This clonotype occurred many times. The genes are TRBV9 and TRBJ2-1; 12 bases fit TRBD2. CDR1 SGDLS and CDR2 YYNGEE come from the germline V gene. The length of the CDR3 is 16 residues. With 2 bases clipped from V and 4 bases from J, the junction kept 4 bases outside the gene matches. This CDR3 is CASSVAGTSGYNEQFF. The DNA for the CDR3 is TGTGCCAGCAGCGTTGCCGGGACTAGCGGGTACAATGAGCAGTTCTTC.